The 13 T cell receptor beta chains given below trace back to one sample, sequenced in a study of blood T cell repertoires in COVID-19. The protocol was immunoSEQ multiplex PCR, while the TCRdb copy is restricted to in-frame clones and leaves out a portion. The sample lists under 250,000 clones, 85% occurring once. The sample comprised peripheral blood. The receptors derive from a man aged 45-60 years who had recovered from COVID-19.

This clone was seen once. The CDR3, as DNA: TGTGCCAGCAGCTTAGACAGGAACGGCTACACCTTC. This encodes CASSLDRNGYTF. The genes are TRBV7-9 and TRBJ1-2; TRBD1 might be the D (5 bases). The CDR3 is made up of 12 amino acids. Trimming left V 1 base short and J 8 bases short, with 8 bases between. The germline gives CDR1 SEHNR, CDR2 FQNEAQ (reference sequence).

V is TRBV3-1 (or the pseudogene TRBV3-2) and J is TRBJ2-3, with 9 nucleotides matching TRBD1. Looked up from germline, CDR1 is LGHDT and CDR2 is YNNKEL (reference sequence). This CDR3 has 15 amino acids. The V gene end was trimmed by 1 base and the J gene end by 3 bases; junction bases not matched to a gene: 2. CDR3 amino acids: CASSQGDRVTDTQYF. CDR3 bases: TGTGCCAGCAGCCAAGGGGACAGGGTAACAGATACGCAGTATTTT.

The chain has TRBV23-1 and TRBJ2-3, with D possibly being TRBD2 (6 bases). TRBV23-1 is marked as an open reading frame, function uncertain. CDR3 length: 14 residues. V gave up 4 bases and J gave up 2 bases, with 10 bases separating them. CDR3 residues: CASSPRGNTDTQYF. CDR3 DNA: TGCGCCAGCAGTCCGCGGGGCAACACAGATACGCAGTATTTT.

V usage is TRBV5-5 and J usage is TRBJ2-1; 9 positions match TRBD2. V was pared by 0 bases and J by 5 bases, with 0 bases of the junction left unmatched. Germline CDR1 and CDR2: SGHKS and YYEKEE (reference sequence). The CDR3 totals 14 residues. The CDR3 reads CASSLVAGDNEQFF. As DNA, the CDR3 is TGTGCCAGCAGCTTGGTAGCGGGGGACAATGAGCAGTTCTTC. The full variable domain, with the rest looked up from reference TRBV5-5 and TRBJ2-1, is DAGVTQSPTHLIKTRGQQVTLRCSPISGHKSVSWYQQVLGQGPQFIFQYYEKEERGRGNFPDRFSARQFPNYSSELNVNALLLGDSALYLCASSLVAGDNEQFFGPGTRLTVL.

This chain links TRBV28 with TRBJ1-1; D not certain. The CDR3 consists of 13 residues. The germline V and J ends were trimmed by 2 bases and 11 bases, with 15 bases remaining between them. CDR1 MDHEN and CDR2 SYDVKM come from the germline V gene. The CDR3 nucleotides read TGTGCCAGCAGTTTAGTCCTAGGCCGGGTGGCTTTCTTT. Translation gives CASSLVLGRVAFF.

This chain joins TRBV5-1 and TRBJ2-3, with D perhaps TRBD1 (5 bases). The CDR3 contains 15 residues. The germline gives CDR1 SGHRS, CDR2 YFSETQ. V was clipped by 1 base and J by 6 bases, with 15 bases between them. CDR3: CASSLPTAQDDTQYF. The CDR3 bases are TGCGCCAGCAGCTTGCCGACAGCCCAAGATGATACGCAGTATTTT.

This rearrangement joins TRBV13 to TRBJ2-2, with TRBD2 matching 8 bases. V trimming: 1 base; J trimming: 5 bases; junction bases outside the gene matches: 15. This CDR3 comprises 19 residues. Germline V lookup: CDR1 PRHDT, CDR2 FYEKMQ (reference sequence). CDR3 DNA sequence: TGTGCCAGCAGCTTAGTAGCCCCCTTCGGGCGGGAGGTTACCGGGGAGCTGTTTTTT. Translating gives CASSLVAPFGREVTGELFF.

The V call is TRBV10-1, the J call TRBJ2-5; 8 nucleotides align to TRBD2. V lost 4 bases to trimming and J lost 5 bases; unmatched junction nucleotides: 3. In germline, CDR1 is WNHNN, CDR2 SYGVQD (reference sequence). The CDR3 contains 13 residues. As DNA, the CDR3 is TGCGCCAGCAGTGGTAGCGGGAAGGAGACCCAGTACTTC. Its protein is CASSGSGKETQYF.

This chain links TRBV28 with TRBJ1-1, with 10 bases identical to TRBD1. The CDR3 has 14 residues. V lost 5 bases, J lost 5 bases, and 5 bases stayed unmatched. Germline V gives CDR1 MDHEN, CDR2 SYDVKM. CDR3 protein: CASSPADRGTEAFF. Here the CDR3 DNA reads TGTGCCAGCAGTCCCGCGGACAGGGGGACTGAAGCTTTCTTT.

The gene calls are TRBV6-4 and TRBJ1-5; D gene ambiguous. Looked up from germline, CDR1 is MRHNA and CDR2 is SNTAGT. The V end lost 2 bases, the J end lost 0 bases, and 8 bases lay between the germline ends. This CDR3 spans 15 amino acids. The CDR3 DNA reads as TGTGCCAGCAGTGACACAGATGGTAGCAATCAGCCCCAGCATTTT. It encodes CASSDTDGSNQPQHF.

This CDR3 is CASSLLGGTSNQPQHF. In DNA, the CDR3 is TGTGCCAGCAGTTTGCTTGGGGGGACTAGCAATCAGCCCCAGCATTTT. This chain joins TRBV28 and TRBJ1-5, with D possibly being TRBD1 (5 bases). V was cut by 3 bases and J by 0 bases, with 12 bases left in between. Germline-derived CDR1 and CDR2 are MDHEN and SYDVKM. There are 16 residues in the CDR3. Full variable domain (remainder filled in from reference TRBV28 and TRBJ1-5): DVKVTQSSRYLVKRTGEKVFLECVQDMDHENMFWYRQDPGLGLRLIYFSYDVKMKEKGDIPEGYSVSREKKERFSLILESASTNQTSMYLCASSLLGGTSNQPQHFGDGTRLSIL.

The gene calls are TRBV28 and TRBJ2-7; the D gene is possibly TRBD2 (7 bases). Germline-derived CDR1 and CDR2 are MDHEN and SYDVKM. This CDR3 is built from 13 residues. Trimming stripped 3 bases from V and 3 bases from J, with 9 bases between. CDR3 sequence: CASSLGGRYEQYF. The CDR3 region has the DNA TGTGCCAGCAGTTTGGGGGGGCGCTACGAGCAGTACTTC.

This chain uses TRBV27 with TRBJ2-3, with 8 bases lining up with TRBD2. The V gene's germline CDR1 is MNHEY and CDR2 SMNVEV (reference sequence). Trimming cost V 6 bases and J 5 bases; bases outside gene matches: 13. This CDR3 spans 16 amino acids. Here the CDR3 DNA reads TGTGCCAGCAGCCCCCCCCCAGCGGGAGAGGAAGATACGCAGTATTTT. Encoded protein: CASSPPPAGEEDTQYF.